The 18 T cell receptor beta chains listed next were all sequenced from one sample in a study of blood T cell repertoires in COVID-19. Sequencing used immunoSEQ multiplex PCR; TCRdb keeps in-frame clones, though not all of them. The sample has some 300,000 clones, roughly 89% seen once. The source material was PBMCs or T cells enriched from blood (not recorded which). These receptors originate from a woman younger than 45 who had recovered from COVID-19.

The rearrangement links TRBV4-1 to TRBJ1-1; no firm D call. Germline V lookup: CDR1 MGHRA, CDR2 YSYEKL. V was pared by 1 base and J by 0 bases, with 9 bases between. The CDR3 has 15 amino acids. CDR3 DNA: TGCGCCAGCAGCCAAGTTTACAGAATGAACACTGAAGCTTTCTTT. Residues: CASSQVYRMNTEAFF.

The CDR3 sequence: CSGLVGGLGETQYF. CDR3 coding DNA: TGCAGCGGGTTGGTTGGGGGACTTGGCGAGACCCAGTACTTC. The V and J genes are TRBV29-1 and TRBJ2-5; TRBD2 might be the D (6 bases). Germline V CDR1 and CDR2: SQVTM, ANQGSEA. The CDR3 contains 14 residues. V was cut by 7 bases and J by 5 bases, with 20 bases left in between. The whole variable domain, remainder taken from reference TRBV29-1 and TRBJ2-5, is SAVISQKPSRDICQRGTSLTIQCQVDSQVTMMFWYRQQPGQSLTLIATANQGSEATYESGFVIDKFPISRPNLTFSTLTVSNMSPEDSSIYLCSGLVGGLGETQYFGPGTRLLVL.

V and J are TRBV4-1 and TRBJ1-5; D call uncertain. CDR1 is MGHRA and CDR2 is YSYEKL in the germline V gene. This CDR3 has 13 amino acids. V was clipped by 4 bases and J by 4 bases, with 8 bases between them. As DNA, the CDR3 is TGCGCCAGCAGCCGCATCAGAAATCAGCCCCAGCATTTT. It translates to CASSRIRNQPQHF.

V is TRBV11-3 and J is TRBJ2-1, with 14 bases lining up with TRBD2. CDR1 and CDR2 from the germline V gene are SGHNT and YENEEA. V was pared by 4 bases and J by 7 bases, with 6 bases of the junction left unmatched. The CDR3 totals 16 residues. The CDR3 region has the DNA TGTGCCAGCAGCTCCCGACTAGCGGGAGGGCTTAATGAGCAGTTCTTC. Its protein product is CASSSRLAGGLNEQFF.

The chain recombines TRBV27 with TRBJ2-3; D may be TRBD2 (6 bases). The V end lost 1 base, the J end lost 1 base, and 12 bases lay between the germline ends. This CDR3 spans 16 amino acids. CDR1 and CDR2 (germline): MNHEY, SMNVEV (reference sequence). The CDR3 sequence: CASSLLGWGGTDTQYF. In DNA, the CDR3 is TGTGCCAGCAGTTTATTAGGTTGGGGGGGCACAGATACGCAGTATTTT.

CDR3 nucleotide sequence: TGCGCCAGCAGCCTAACCGGGACAGGGTATGGGGCCAACGTCCTGACTTTC. Translating it yields CASSLTGTGYGANVLTF. The chain recombines TRBV4-3 with TRBJ2-6; 9 positions agree with TRBD1. This CDR3 is 17 amino acids long. The V gene end was trimmed by 4 bases and the J gene end by 3 bases; junction bases not matched to a gene: 7. The germline V gene encodes CDR1 LGHNA and CDR2 YSLEER.

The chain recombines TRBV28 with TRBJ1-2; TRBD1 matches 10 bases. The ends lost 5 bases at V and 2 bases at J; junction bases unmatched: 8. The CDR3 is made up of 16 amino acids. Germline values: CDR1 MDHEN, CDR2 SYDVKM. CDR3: CASSLRDRGSNYGYTF. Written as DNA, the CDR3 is TGTGCCAGCAGTCTCCGGGACAGGGGATCGAACTATGGCTACACCTTC.

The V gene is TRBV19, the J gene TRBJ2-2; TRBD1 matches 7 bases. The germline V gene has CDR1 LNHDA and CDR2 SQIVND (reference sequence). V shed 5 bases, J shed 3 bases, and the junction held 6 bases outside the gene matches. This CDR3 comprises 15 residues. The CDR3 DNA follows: TGTGCCAGTAGTCAGGGCAGGGGGTACACCGGGGAGCTGTTTTTT. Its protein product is CASSQGRGYTGELFF.

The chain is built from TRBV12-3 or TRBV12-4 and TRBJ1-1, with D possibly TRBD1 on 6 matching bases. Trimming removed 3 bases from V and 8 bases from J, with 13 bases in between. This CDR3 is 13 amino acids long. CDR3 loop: CASSFIQGGEAFF. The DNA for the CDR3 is TGTGCCAGCAGTTTTATACAGGGTGGCGAAGCTTTCTTT.

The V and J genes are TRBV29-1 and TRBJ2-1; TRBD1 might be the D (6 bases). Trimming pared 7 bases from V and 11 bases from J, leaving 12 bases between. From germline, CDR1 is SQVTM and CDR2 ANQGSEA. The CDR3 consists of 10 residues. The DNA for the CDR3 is TGCAGCGCAACCGGGACAAAGCAGTTCTTC. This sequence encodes CSATGTKQFF.

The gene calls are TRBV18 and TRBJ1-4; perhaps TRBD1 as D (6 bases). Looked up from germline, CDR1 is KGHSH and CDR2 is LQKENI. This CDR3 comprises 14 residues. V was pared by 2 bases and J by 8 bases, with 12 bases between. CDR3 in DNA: TGTGCCAGCTCACCAGTGACAGGAAAGGAAAAACTGTTTTTT. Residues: CASSPVTGKEKLFF.

The CDR3 coding sequence is TGCACCAGCAGCCAAACTAGCGGGAGGTACAATGAGCAGTTCTTC. Its translation: CTSSQTSGRYNEQFF. V usage is TRBV1 and J usage is TRBJ2-1; TRBD2 reflects the table's D call only, with no check against the DNA. TRBV1 is listed as a pseudogene. The CDR3 runs to 15 residues.

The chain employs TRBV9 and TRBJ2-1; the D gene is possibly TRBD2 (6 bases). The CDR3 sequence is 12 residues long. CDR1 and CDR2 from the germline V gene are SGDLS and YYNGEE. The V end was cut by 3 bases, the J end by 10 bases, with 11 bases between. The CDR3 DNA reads TGTGCCAGCAGCGCCACGCTAGCGGAGCAGTTCTTC. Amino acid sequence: CASSATLAEQFF. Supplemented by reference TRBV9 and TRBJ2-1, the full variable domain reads DSGVTQTPKHLITATGQRVTLRCSPRSGDLSVYWYQQSLDQGLQFLIQYYNGEERAKGNILERFSAQQFPDLHSELNLSSLELGDSALYFCASSATLAEQFFGPGTRLTVL.

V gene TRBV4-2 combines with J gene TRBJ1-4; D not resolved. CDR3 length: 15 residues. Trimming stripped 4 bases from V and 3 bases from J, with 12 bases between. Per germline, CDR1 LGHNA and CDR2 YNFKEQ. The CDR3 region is CASSRLGRANEKLFF. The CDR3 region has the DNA TGTGCCAGCAGCCGCCTGGGTCGGGCTAATGAAAAACTGTTTTTT.

CDR3 sequence: CASSLRTSGPRVNEQFF. As DNA, the CDR3 is TGTGCCAGCAGCCTAAGGACTAGCGGCCCGAGGGTCAATGAGCAGTTCTTC. The chain uses TRBV7-2 and TRBJ2-1, with 10 bases fitting TRBD2. Germline V lookup: CDR1 SGHTA, CDR2 FQGNSA. Trimming took 5 bases from V and 6 from J; bases not matched to a gene: 13. The CDR3 is 17 residues long.

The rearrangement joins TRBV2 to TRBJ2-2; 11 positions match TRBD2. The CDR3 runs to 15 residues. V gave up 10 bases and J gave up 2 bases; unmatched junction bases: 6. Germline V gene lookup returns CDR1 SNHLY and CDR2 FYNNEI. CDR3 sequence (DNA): TGTGCCAAAGGACTAGCGGGCACAAACACCGGGGAGCTGTTTTTT. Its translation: CAKGLAGTNTGELFF.

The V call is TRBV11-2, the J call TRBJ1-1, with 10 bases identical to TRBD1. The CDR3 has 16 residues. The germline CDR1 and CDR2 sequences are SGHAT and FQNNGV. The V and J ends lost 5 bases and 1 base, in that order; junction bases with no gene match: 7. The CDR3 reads CASSPWTGGSNTEAFF. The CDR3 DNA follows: TGTGCCAGCAGCCCCTGGACAGGGGGATCGAACACTGAAGCTTTCTTT.

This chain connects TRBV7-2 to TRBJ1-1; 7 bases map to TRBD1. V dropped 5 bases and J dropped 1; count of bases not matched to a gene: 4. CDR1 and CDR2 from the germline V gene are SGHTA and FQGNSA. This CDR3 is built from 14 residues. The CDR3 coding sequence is TGTGCCAGCAGCCCCAGGGGGGAGAACACTGAAGCTTTCTTT. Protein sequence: CASSPRGENTEAFF.